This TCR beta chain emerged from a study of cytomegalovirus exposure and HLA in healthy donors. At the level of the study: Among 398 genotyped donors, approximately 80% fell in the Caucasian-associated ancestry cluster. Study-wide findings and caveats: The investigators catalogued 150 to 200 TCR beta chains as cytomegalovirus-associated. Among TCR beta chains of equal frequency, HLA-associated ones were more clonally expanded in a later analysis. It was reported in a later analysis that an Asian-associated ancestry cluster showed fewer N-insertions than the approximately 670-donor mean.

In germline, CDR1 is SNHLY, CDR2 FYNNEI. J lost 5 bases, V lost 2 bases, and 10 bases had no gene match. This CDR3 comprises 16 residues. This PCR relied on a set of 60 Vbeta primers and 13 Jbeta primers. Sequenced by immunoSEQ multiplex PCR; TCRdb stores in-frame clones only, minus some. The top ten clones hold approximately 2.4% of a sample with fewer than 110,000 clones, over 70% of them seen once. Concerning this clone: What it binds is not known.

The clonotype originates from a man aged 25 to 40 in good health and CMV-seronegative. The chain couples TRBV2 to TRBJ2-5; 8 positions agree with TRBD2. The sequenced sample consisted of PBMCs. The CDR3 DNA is TGTGCCAGCAGTGAAAGAGGAGCGGGAGAATCGGAGACCCAGTACTTC. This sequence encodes CASSERGAGESETQYF.